This T cell receptor beta chain was identified during a study of blood T cell repertoires in COVID-19. Study background: Spain, Italy and the United States supplied samples that represented acute and convalescent COVID-19.

CDR3 length equals 15 residues. The V and J ends lost 9 bases and 1 base respectively, with 17 bases between them. Germline loops: CDR1 MDHEN, CDR2 SYDVKM. Per the authors' pipeline: Estimation of nucleated cell counts relied on the amplification of reference gene primers. Profiled with immunoSEQ multiplex PCR; TCRdb holds only in-frame clones, not every one. V and J calls and clone size are copied from that table; D and trimming were computed from the DNA. This table holds about 59,000 clones, 70% to 85% found once. Sequencing was done on a sample of peripheral blood. This TCR derives from a human donor in a cohort sampled during active COVID-19. The chain joins TRBV28 to TRBJ2-3; D is perhaps TRBD2 (8 bases). This CDR3 reads CASRGGTAGTDTQYF. CDR3 DNA sequence: TGTGCCAGTCGGGGGGGGACAGCCGGCACAGATACGCAGTATTTT.